The sequence of this T cell receptor (beta chain) was determined in a study of cytomegalovirus exposure and HLA in healthy donors (dated by TCRdb to about 2017). Concerning the study at large: An earlier analysis of under 600 of the donors reported about 250 Gb of sequence data and 117 million unique TCR beta sequences from about 200 million T cells. Around 330 gigabases of sequencing data and approximately 91 million unique TCR sequences made up an early release that covered nearly 650 HLA-typed donors. Of the roughly 400 genotyped donors, approximately 80% fell in the genetic ancestry cluster associated with self-reported Caucasian donors. The study was designed to test whether signatures of past pathogen exposure could be identified by cataloging public T cell receptors. The study profiled the T cell repertoires of fewer than 850 subjects by immunosequencing and related them to cytomegalovirus serostatus. A separate validation cohort of 100 to 150 different subjects was used in addition to the roughly 620-subject first cohort. To predict cytomegalovirus infection status, the study brought together high-throughput TCR immunosequencing, statistical association of individual TCRs with disease status, and machine learning. A later analysis re-analyzed previously published TCR beta repertoires from hundreds of donors and added high-resolution HLA genotyping to study TCR occurrence patterns. The later analysis used no new phenotypic data to find candidate immune exposures, relying instead on TCR beta sequences and their occurrence across donors. To decide whether each TCR beta V gene segment behaved as functional or pseudogenic, an earlier analysis of approximately 620 of the donors relied on high-throughput TCR beta sequencing. Donor age, sex, ethnicity and CMV serostatus were compiled together with the repertoire data. A later genetic analysis used genome-wide SNP genotypes for about three fifths of the 666 donors, treating that subset as a discovery cohort. All discovery cohort repertoires had been generated using a single sequencing platform. HLA typing covered class I and class II loci at four-digit resolution. The number of typed donors differed by locus: roughly 629-640 for A, B, C, DRB1 and DQB1; 500 to 550 for DQA1; fewer than 610 for DPA1; and 400 to 480 for DPB1. A few DR-DQ haplotypes were treated as single units for association and clustering because of strong linkage in the cohort. Across some 400 genotyped donors of the cohort, an average of roughly 230,000 unique TCR beta nucleotide sequences per donor were sequenced, and roughly a sixth of those sequences were non-productive.

As regards this clone: Its antigen specificity is not known. Base quality data are lacking; no much larger clone is found one base away.

Here is what the overall study found, with its caveats: A further reported finding was that TCR beta sequences accurately predicted the HLA-A and HLA-B alleles for most subjects in the first cohort. Some IMGT-functional V segments, including TRBV6-2 and TRBV6-3, could not be told apart with the 87-base-pair reads, so those segments were excluded. Across donors, most TCR sequences were observed very rarely, whereas some public TCRs were present in many individuals. According to a later analysis, parvovirus B19, influenza, CMV and Epstein-Barr virus appeared linked to several top co-occurrence clusters. Sequencing depth was assumed to be roughly uniform across donors in the presence/absence analyses, though that assumption may not hold. A later analysis found that most CMV-associated TCR beta chains appeared HLA-restricted, with HLA associations seemingly driven largely by CMV exposure. A later analysis found that TCR association rates varied across HLA loci, with DRB1 alleles showing the most associated TCRs and HLA-C alleles the fewest. Broadly in line with IMGT annotations, most TCR beta V segments showed up in productive rearrangements about 87% or about 30% of the time in an earlier analysis of around 550 of the donors. A cluster of highly shared sequence variants was judged likely to represent a technical artifact of the sequencing pipeline. A later genetic analysis associated a missense DCLRE1C variant with V-gene and J-gene trimming of TCR beta chains, and an independent cohort replicated the association. Strong co-occurrence of HLA alleles, especially DR and DQ, made assigning TCR associations to individual alleles difficult. In vitro tests confirmed that three of the cytomegalovirus-associated TCR beta chains recognize cytomegalovirus antigens. Correlated functional status among segregating V segments might be attributable to linkage disequilibrium, but an unknown experimental factor could not be ruled out. In a later genetic analysis, fewer N-insertions in productive TCRs were reported among donors in an Asian-associated ancestry cluster than the roughly 700-donor mean. The earlier analysis of 587 of the donors excluded roughly 17 rarely observed V segments, including chromosome 9 orphons, because counts were too low. A total of about 150 TCR beta chains were listed by the study as associated with cytomegalovirus. In a later analysis, about 17,000 TCR beta sequences were associated with specific HLA alleles at a false discovery rate of 0.05. The authors suggested that the approach could potentially be extended to other disease states and immunological phenotypes. The classifier was reported to diagnose cytomegalovirus status with high specificity and sensitivity in both the original cohort and the validation cohort. HLA typing was unavailable for some donors at each locus, so association tests used only the typed subset. Compared with equally common non-associated chains, HLA-associated TCR beta chains in a later analysis were more clonally expanded and had lower generation probabilities. Only TCR beta chains were sequenced in this cohort, and the absence of alpha or paired-chain data limited detectable features. The only immune exposure information available for the cohort was CMV serostatus.

Counted from cysteine to phenylalanine, this CDR3 has 14 amino acids. The read is trimmed to its CDR3 DNA, 42 bases read in frame from base 1. The germline V gene supplies CDR1 MNHEY and CDR2 SVGAGI. V gives up 8 bases and J gives up 6 bases, and the segment between their germline ends measures 16 bases. The library came from the immunoSEQ multiplex PCR assay. The multiplex PCR relied on a mix of 60 forward primers for TCR Vbeta segments and 13 reverse primers for TCR Jbeta segments. The CDR3 region of rearranged TCR beta genes was amplified from genomic DNA by a multiplex PCR assay. Amplified TCR beta libraries were sequenced as 87-base-pair reads on the Illumina HiSeq System. The source study handled its data this way. Across the 500 to 750 repertoires, a later analysis counted 78 million or so unique TCR beta chains, roughly 11 million of which were shared by at least two donors. Raw reads were error-corrected and collapsed into unique sequences with a nearest-neighbor algorithm that merged closely related sequences to remove PCR and sequencing errors. V, D and J gene segments were assigned by aligning CDR3 sequences to IMGT reference sequences. For a sequence to be retained, a match of at least six nucleotides was required to both a V gene segment and a J gene segment. A rearrangement counted as productive if the CDR3 had no stop codons and remained in frame with V and J, and every other rearrangement counted as non-productive. CDR3 was defined by IMGT convention, running from the second conserved V-encoded cysteine to the conserved J-encoded phenylalanine. In an earlier analysis of around 600 of the donors, sequences lacking an unambiguous match to a single V gene segment were excluded. In an earlier analysis of about 590 of the donors, a V segment was called functional when productive rearrangements were above 56.7%, and segregating when the standard deviation between donors exceeded 5%. A statistical classification framework was built for diagnosing cytomegalovirus status from the catalog of TCR beta chain sequences. A later analysis assigned V and J genes by comparing TCR nucleotide sequences with IMGT/GENE-DB human TR gene sequences. Using the TCRdist pipeline, a later analysis assigned CDR3 sequences along with most-parsimonious VDJ recombination scenarios. In a later analysis, each TCR beta chain was defined by its CDR3 amino acid sequence together with its V-gene family, and reads lacking a unique V-gene family were excluded. In a later analysis, 500 to 700 highly shared, low-generation-probability nucleotide sequences were removed to address suspected cross-contamination and a sequencing artifact. For each public chain, a later analysis derived a clonal expansion index from normalized ranks of inferred template counts within each repertoire. A later analysis computed generation probabilities with a VDJ recombination model fitted to out-of-frame rearrangements, and checked the results against IGoR. A later analysis scored TCR-TCR, TCR-HLA and TCR-CMV co-occurrence with hypergeometric tests, applying a repertoire-size bias correction to TCR pairs. False discovery rates were estimated in a later analysis by permuting HLA or CMV assignments 20 times. A later analysis grouped co-occurring TCRs with DBSCAN, adding TCRdist sequence similarity when clustering within HLA-allele-positive subsets. Repertoires with fewer than 30,000 or more than 120,000 public chains were left out of co-occurrence clustering, as were about 5 repertoires with anomalous nucleotide sharing. This is the immuneACCESS table as TCRdb keeps it, with only in-frame sequences that have V and J called. A part of the clones is gone; compared with another copy, unresolved V genes explain less than half, and the rest is unexplained. V, J and clone size are taken as reported in that table, and D and trimming were inferred from the DNA itself. This sample lists over 90,000 clones; over 80% were detected once. The ten largest make up 2% to 3% of the sample.

In total, 630 or so healthy bone marrow donors made up the cohort. Cohort members were all nominally healthy when sampled, although unrecorded immune exposures were likely present. The donor was CMV seronegative and belonged to the group of 380 or so seronegative cohort members. Each donor provided a peripheral blood sample, and peripheral blood mononuclear cells were used for TCR beta sequencing. The Qiagen DNeasy Blood Extraction Kit was used to extract genomic DNA from the blood cell samples. Rearrangement joined TRBV6-5 to TRBJ2-2, with a weak D call of TRBD1 (5 bases match). Material: PBMCs. This clonotype was obtained from a man between 40 and 49 years old in good health and CMV-seronegative. In nucleotides, the sequence is TGTGCCAGCGGGGTTATTGGGGCATCCGGGGAGCTGTTTTTT. This gives the protein CASGVIGASGELFF.